The T cell receptor (beta chain) under discussion was sequenced for a study of cytomegalovirus exposure and HLA in healthy donors. Concerning this clone itself: As yet, its antigen is unknown.

PCR was performed using 60 Vbeta and 13 Jbeta primers. Sequencing was performed with immunoSEQ multiplex PCR; in TCRdb, only in-frame clones are kept and a portion is missing. The sample yields 210,000 or so clones, around 80% seen once. The CDR3 spans 11 residues. V was clipped by 3 bases and J by 6 bases, with 9 bases between them. Germline V gene lookup returns CDR1 GTSNPN and CDR2 SVGIG (reference sequence). Broader study findings: Listed as cytomegalovirus-associated were approximately 160 TCR beta chains.

This sequence originates from a boy between 2 and 10 years old in good health and CMV-seronegative. The V call is TRBV30, the J call TRBJ2-7; D perhaps matches TRBD2 (6 bases). The sequenced sample consisted of PBMCs. Here the CDR3 reads CAWSTGSEQYF. CDR3 DNA: TGTGCCTGGAGCACCGGGAGCGAGCAGTACTTC. The variable domain in full, with the rest retrieved from reference TRBV30 and TRBJ2-7, is SQTIHQWPATLVQPVGSPLSLECTVEGTSNPNLYWYRQAAGRGLQLLFYSVGIGQISSEVPQNLSASRPQDRQFILSSKKLLLSDSGFYLCAWSTGSEQYFGPGTRLTVT.